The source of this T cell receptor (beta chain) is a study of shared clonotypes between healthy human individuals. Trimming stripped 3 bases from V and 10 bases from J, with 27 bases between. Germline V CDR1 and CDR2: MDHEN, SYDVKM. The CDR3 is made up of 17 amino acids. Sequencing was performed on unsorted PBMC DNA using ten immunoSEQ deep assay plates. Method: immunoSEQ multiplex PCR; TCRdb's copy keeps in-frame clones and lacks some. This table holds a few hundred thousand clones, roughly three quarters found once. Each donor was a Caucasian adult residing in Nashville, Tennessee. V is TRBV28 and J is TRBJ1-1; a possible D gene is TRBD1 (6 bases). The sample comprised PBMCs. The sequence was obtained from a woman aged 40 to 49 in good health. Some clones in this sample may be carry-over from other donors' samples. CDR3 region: CASSFRIPRTGSRRAFF. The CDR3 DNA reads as TGTGCCAGCAGTTTTCGCATCCCGCGCACAGGGTCTCGGAGAGCTTTCTTT. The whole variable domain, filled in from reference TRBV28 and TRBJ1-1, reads DVKVTQSSRYLVKRTGEKVFLECVQDMDHENMFWYRQDPGLGLRLIYFSYDVKMKEKGDIPEGYSVSREKKERFSLILESASTNQTSMYLCASSFRIPRTGSRRAFFGQGTRLTVV.